In its sample, the clone carrying this T cell receptor (beta chain) was seen a few times. The sample comes from a study of cytomegalovirus exposure and HLA in healthy donors. Study-wide context: Among the approximately 380 donors who were genotyped, 81% fell in the genetic ancestry cluster that is associated with self-reported Caucasian donors.

PCR involved 60 Vbeta and 13 Jbeta primers. Original processing methods: Around 80 million unique TCR beta chains, roughly 11 million of them shared, were counted by a later analysis. Clones were read by immunoSEQ multiplex PCR, and TCRdb kept only the in-frame ones, dropping some. V and J calls plus clone size are reproduced from that table; the DNA served to infer D and trimming. Of under 150,000 clones in the sample, approximately 8.9% were seen once. There are 16 residues in the CDR3. The clonotype was recovered from a woman between 35 and 50 years old in good health and CMV-seropositive. Sequenced material: PBMCs. J is TRBJ1-5 and V is TRBV21-1. TRBV21-1 is given as a pseudogene. The CDR3 DNA reads as TGTGCCAGCAGCAAAGGGCGCGGTGGCAGTCATCAGCCCCAGCATTTT. Translation: CASSKGRGGSHQPQHF.